Following are 7 T cell receptor beta chains from one sample sequenced in a study of post-analysis software for immune sequencing data. General study results and limits: A few TRBV segments (TRBV5-6, TRBV5-1 and TRBV20-1 among them) occurred more frequently in patients than in controls.

Built from TCR beta cDNA, the libraries had unique molecular identifiers in them. TCRdb reprocessed the PCR reads via MiXCR and lists one record per CDR3 protein. The sample yields 700,000 to 800,000 distinct CDR3 sequences, approximately 30% seen once. These receptors are not linked to any known antigen. The source material was blood. The origin of the receptors is a girl aged 10 to 17 with multiple sclerosis.

The CDR3 protein is CASSQDMAGLTASSYNEQYF. For the CDR3, the DNA is TGCGCCAGCAGCCAAGATATGGCGGGATTAACTGCGAGCTCCTACAATGAGCAGTACTTC. V and J are TRBV4-3 and TRBJ2-1, with D possibly matching TRBD2 (6 bases). The J call could be wrong; TRBJ2-7 is a better fit for the DNA end. The CDR3 runs 20 residues. CDR1 and CDR2 from the germline V gene are LGHNA and YSLEER.

The V gene is TRBV9, the J gene TRBJ2-7; a weak D match, TRBD2 (6 bases). Between the trimmed V and J ends, which lost 4 bases and 2 bases, there was a span of 10 bases. The CDR3 consists of 13 residues. Looked up from germline, CDR1 is SGDLS and CDR2 is YYNGEE. The CDR3 DNA reads TGTGCCAGCAGCCAGGAGGGCACCTACGAGCAGTACTTC. It translates to CASSQEGTYEQYF.

With regard to this clonotype: A junction boundary mismatches the germline segment, possibly from a read error. The chain couples TRBV6-2 or TRBV6-3 to TRBJ2-1, with 9 bases matching TRBD1. From germline, CDR1 is MNHEY and CDR2 SVGEGT. The CDR3 sequence is 16 residues long. The CDR3 coding sequence is TGTGCCAGCAGTTACTCGTGGGACAGGGCGGGGAATGGGCAGTTCTTC. The encoded protein is CASSYSWDRAGNGQFF.

This clonotype was seen a few times. The CDR3 sequence: CASSWRLADYNEQFF. CDR3 sequence (DNA): TGTGCCAGCAGTTGGCGACTAGCGGACTACAATGAGCAGTTCTTC. The gene calls are TRBV6-2 or TRBV6-3 and TRBJ2-1, with 9 bases matching TRBD2. Germline V gives CDR1 MNHEY, CDR2 SVGEGT. The CDR3 is made up of 15 amino acids. V trimming: 4 bases; J trimming: 3 bases; junction bases outside the gene matches: 4.

The chain is built from TRBV7-2 and TRBJ2-5; D possibly corresponds to TRBD2 (6 bases). This CDR3 is built from 14 residues. Germline CDR1 and CDR2: SGHTA and FQGNSA. Trimming removed 6 bases at V and 5 bases at J, with 16 bases between. CDR3 in DNA: TGTGCCAGCAGTCGCGGGCCTAGCGTGGAGACCCAGTACTTC. It encodes CASSRGPSVETQYF.

The V gene is TRBV5-1, the J gene TRBJ1-2; TRBD1 aligns across 9 bases. Trimming removed 0 bases from V and 6 bases from J; junction bases left unmatched: 9. CDR1 and CDR2 from the germline V gene are SGHRS and YFSETQ. This CDR3 is 16 amino acids long. The CDR3 DNA sequence: TGCGCCAGCAGCTTGGGGGACAGGGATCCTCTCCATGGCTACACCTTC. It codes for CASSLGDRDPLHGYTF.

The genes are TRBV20-1 and TRBJ2-7, with 11 bases matching TRBD2. V shed 0 bases, J shed 5 bases, and the junction held 12 bases outside the gene matches. CDR3 size: 17 residues. Germline-derived CDR1 and CDR2 are DFQATT and SNEGSKA (reference sequence). Here the CDR3 reads CSARDRKLAGGPNEQYF. As DNA, the CDR3 is TGCAGTGCTAGAGACCGGAAATTAGCGGGAGGGCCCAACGAGCAGTACTTC.